This TCR beta chain was observed in a study of blood T cells in healthy people across ages. Study at large: Using template switching, researchers captured about one barcoded beta molecule for each two T cells. Study-wide results and caveats: Naive T cell percentage showed a strong correlation with TCR beta diversity.

Using a J-beta primer mix together with a sample-barcoded 5' primer, a second PCR was run for roughly 6 to 12 cycles. Researchers report that a template-switch adaptor with 12 random nucleotides tagged each cDNA molecule. Using its own MiXCR run on the 5' RACE reads, TCRdb lists one record per CDR3 protein. The sample consists of 1,500,000 or so distinct CDR3 sequences, 45% to 70% of them appearing once. The table lists this clonotype with a few counts. Antigen: not known. Per germline, CDR1 DFQATT and CDR2 SNEGSKA (reference sequence). There are 18 residues in the CDR3. Trimming cost V 0 bases and J 0 bases; bases outside gene matches: 5.

The source is a man younger than 35 in good health. The gene calls are TRBV20-1 and TRBJ2-4; 13 bases map to TRBD2. The sequenced sample consisted of blood. The CDR3 is CSARDSTSGGIAKNIQYF. CDR3 in DNA: TGCAGTGCTAGAGATTCGACTAGCGGGGGGATAGCCAAAAACATTCAGTACTTC.